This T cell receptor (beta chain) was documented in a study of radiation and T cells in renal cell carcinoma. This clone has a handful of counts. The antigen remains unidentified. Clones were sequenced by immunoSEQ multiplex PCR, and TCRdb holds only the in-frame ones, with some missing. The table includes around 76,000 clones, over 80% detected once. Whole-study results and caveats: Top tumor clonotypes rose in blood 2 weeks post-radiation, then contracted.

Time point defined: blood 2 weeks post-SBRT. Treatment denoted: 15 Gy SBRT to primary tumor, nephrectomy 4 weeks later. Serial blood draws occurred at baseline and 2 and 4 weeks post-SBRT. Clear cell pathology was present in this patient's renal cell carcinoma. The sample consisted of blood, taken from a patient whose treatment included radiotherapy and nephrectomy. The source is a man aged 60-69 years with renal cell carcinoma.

The CDR3: CASSSRLGNTGELFF. CDR3 nucleotide sequence: TGTGCCAGCAGTTCGCGACTGGGGAACACCGGGGAGCTGTTTTTT. The V call is TRBV27, the J call TRBJ2-2; D gene uncertain. Trimming stripped 4 bases from V and 1 base from J, with 10 bases between. The CDR3 covers 15 residues. Germline V gene sequence: CDR1 MNHEY, CDR2 SMNVEV (reference sequence).